The sequence of this TCR beta chain was determined in a study of blood T cell repertoires in COVID-19. Study-level information: Material from acute and convalescent COVID-19 was sourced from the United States, Italy and Spain.

This clone has a single count. Which cohort a participant joined came from the clinical history participants gave. TCRdb's copy holds only in-frame clones and misses some; the assay was immunoSEQ multiplex PCR. The sample comprises 250,000 or so clones, roughly nine tenths of which are singletons, and 0.95% to 1.5% rests with the top ten. This CDR3 region has 16 residues. Germline CDR1 reads KGHSH; CDR2 reads LQKENI. V shed 3 bases and J shed 0 bases, with 12 bases lying between them. Sequenced sample: PBMCs or T cells enriched from blood (not recorded which). This TCR came from a human donor in a cohort exposed to, infected with or recovered from COVID-19 (not recorded which). The donor label of this sample is uncertain. V is TRBV18 and J is TRBJ2-1, with TRBD2 as a possible D gene (5 bases). The CDR3 here is CASSPSLAHSYNEQFF. The CDR3 nucleotides are TGTGCCAGCTCACCCTCCTTAGCGCACTCCTACAATGAGCAGTTCTTC.